The source of this TCR beta chain is a study of blood T cell repertoires in COVID-19. At the level of the study: Nucleic acid was either cDNA or gDNA, and it came from T cells, B-cell-depleted T cells, or PBMCs.

In the study's own analysis: Reference gene primer amplification in the assay estimated nucleated cell counts. Assay: immunoSEQ multiplex PCR; the TCRdb copy retains only in-frame clones and omits some. V and J calls plus clone size are reproduced from that table; the DNA served to infer D and trimming. The sample consists of roughly 100,000 clones, roughly 87% of them appearing once. The V and J ends lost 8 bases and 0 bases respectively, with 10 bases between them. The CDR3 consists of 13 residues. Germline CDR1 is WNHNN and CDR2 is SYGVQD (reference sequence). V gene TRBV10-1 combines with J gene TRBJ1-1; no clear D gene. The sequence was collected from an elderly woman in a cohort sampled during active COVID-19. The sample taken for sequencing was peripheral blood. Here the CDR3 DNA reads TGCGCCAGCCCTCTGAGATTGAACACTGAAGCTTTCTTT. It yields the protein CASPLRLNTEAFF.